Shown below are 24 T cell receptor beta chains from a single sample sequenced in a study of blood T cells in healthy people across ages. Next came a second PCR, run for about 7 to 12 cycles, which used a sample-barcoded 5' primer along with a J-beta primer mix. Via MiXCR, TCRdb re-called the 5' RACE reads, giving one row per CDR3 protein. The table records 910,000 or so distinct CDR3 sequences, around 54% of them present only once. Sequencing was done on a sample of blood. The receptors shown here come from a woman in her sixties or seventies in good health.

This clonotype was observed a few times. The chain joins TRBV20-1 to TRBJ2-3; weak D call: TRBD2 (5 bases). Germline lookup yields CDR1 DFQATT and CDR2 SNEGSKA (reference sequence). V dropped 3 bases and J dropped 4 bases, with 14 bases sitting between them. The CDR3 has 14 residues. In nucleotides, the CDR3 is TGCAGTGCTAGTAGGGAAGTCGGGGCAGATACGCAGTATTTT. Translated, it gives CSASREVGADTQYF.

This chain uses TRBV5-1 with TRBJ2-5; a weak D match, TRBD2 (6 bases). This CDR3 region has 14 residues. Trimming removed 6 bases from V and 5 bases from J, with 17 bases in between. From germline, CDR1 is SGHRS and CDR2 YFSETQ. The CDR3 coding sequence is TGCGCCAGCAACTTCCGAAAAAGCGGGGAGACCCAGTACTTC. It translates to CASNFRKSGETQYF.

The chain couples TRBV29-1 to TRBJ1-2; no clear D gene. Germline assignment: CDR1 SQVTM and CDR2 ANQGSEA. This CDR3 has 13 amino acids. V was shortened by 0 bases and J by 3 bases, with 8 bases between the two germline ends. In DNA, the CDR3 is TGCAGCGTTGAAGATAAGGTGGACTATGGCTACACCTTC. Translating gives CSVEDKVDYGYTF.

The chain links TRBV24-1 to TRBJ2-1; 8 nucleotides align to TRBD1. The J segment lost 0 bases and the V segment lost 1 base, leaving 4 bases of the junction unmatched. Germline V gene data show CDR1 as KGHDR and CDR2 as SFDVKD. CDR3 length: 17 residues. In DNA form, the CDR3 reads TGTGCCACCAGTGATTTTAGGACAGGGAGCTCCTACAATGAGCAGTTCTTC. Translated: CATSDFRTGSSYNEQFF.

For this clonotype: It may be a read error: a sequence one base away is much more abundant. CDR3 sequence reads: CSVYIPGQGLIAYKQYF. Here the CDR3 DNA reads TGCAGCGTTTATATACCGGGACAGGGTTTGATTGCCTACAAGCAGTACTTC. The J gene is TRBJ2-5, the V gene TRBV29-1; 9 bases are a match to TRBD1. V lost 5 bases and J lost 11; bases outside the gene matches: 24. Germline-derived CDR1 and CDR2 are SQVTM and ANQGSEA. This CDR3 is 17 amino acids long.

This clonotype turned up a few times. J is TRBJ2-7 and V is TRBV7-2, with 11 positions matching TRBD2. The V segment lost 7 bases and the J segment 4 bases; nucleotides outside the gene matches: 12. Germline V lookup: CDR1 SGHTA, CDR2 FQGNSA. The CDR3 extends over 16 amino acids. CDR3 coding DNA: TGTGCCAGCAAGTCGATAGCGGGAGGGCCGGGGTACGAGCAGTACTTC. Protein: CASKSIAGGPGYEQYF.

This chain links TRBV20-1 with TRBJ2-3, with 10 bases identical to TRBD2. Trimming took 6 bases from V and 6 from J; bases not matched to a gene: 12. CDR1 is DFQATT, CDR2 SNEGSKA, per germline (reference sequence). The CDR3 is made up of 15 amino acids. The CDR3 region has the DNA TGCAGTGCAATCATGGCTAGCGGGAGTTCGGATACGCAGTATTTT. As protein: CSAIMASGSSDTQYF.

V and J are TRBV6-2 or TRBV6-3 and TRBJ2-5; either TRBD1 or TRBD2 may fit D (5 bases each). The end of the DNA aligns better with TRBJ2-7, so the J call may be wrong. Germline lookup yields CDR1 MNHEY and CDR2 SVGEGT. CDR3 size: 14 residues. The CDR3 DNA follows: TGTGCCAGCAGTTACTCGAGAGGGGCACACGAGCAGTACTTC. This translates into CASSYSRGAHEQYF.

This chain uses TRBV10-3 with TRBJ1-1, with 7 bases fitting TRBD1. CDR3 length: 15 residues. The junction had 3 bases not matched to a gene; V was cut back by 0 bases and J by 2 bases. Germline loops: CDR1 ENHRY, CDR2 SYGVKD. CDR3: CAISESNRGNTEAFF. CDR3 DNA: TGTGCCATCAGTGAGTCGAACAGGGGTAACACTGAAGCTTTCTTT.

The chain has TRBV2 and TRBJ1-6; D is ambiguous. The length of the CDR3 is 14 residues. The germline gives CDR1 SNHLY, CDR2 FYNNEI. V was clipped by 4 bases and J by 8 bases, with 12 bases between them. The CDR3: CASSALVSHSPLHF. In DNA, the CDR3 is TGTGCCAGCAGTGCTCTAGTCAGCCATTCACCCCTCCACTTT.

V gene TRBV20-1 combines with J gene TRBJ2-7; TRBD1 might be the D (6 bases). The DNA end is more similar to TRBJ2-5, so the J call may be wrong. CDR1 DFQATT and CDR2 SNEGSKA come from the germline V gene (reference sequence). The CDR3 length is 16 residues. DNA for the CDR3: TGCAGTGCTAGAGATAACACAGGGTGGTTGTTAGAGACCCAGTACTTC. Protein: CSARDNTGWLLETQYF.

V and J are TRBV20-1 and TRBJ2-7; D is ambiguous. The CDR3 is made up of 11 amino acids. Germline V gene sequence: CDR1 DFQATT, CDR2 SNEGSKA (reference sequence). V was trimmed by 6 bases and J by 1 base, leaving 7 bases between them. The CDR3 nucleotides are TGCAGTGCCCTACGGTCCTACGAGCAGTACTTC. Its translation is CSALRSYEQYF.

Comment on this clonotype: Just one base apart from a much larger clone, this may be a read error. The chain uses TRBV12-3 or TRBV12-4 and TRBJ1-1; TRBD1 is a possible D gene (6 bases). The V gene lost 6 bases and the J gene lost 1 base, with 9 bases spanning the gap. The CDR3 has 13 residues. CDR3 sequence reads: CASSMTGNTEAFF. The DNA of the CDR3 is TGTGCCAGCAGCATGACAGGGAACACTGAAGCTTTCTTT.

The rearrangement uses TRBV11-2 and TRBJ2-7; no definite D call. The assigned J gene may be wrong: the sequence end matches TRBJ2-5 better. CDR1 is SGHAT and CDR2 is FQNNGV in the germline V gene. The CDR3 runs to 13 residues. CDR3 bases: TGTGCCAGCAGCTTAGATCAGGAAGAGACCCAGTACTTC. It encodes CASSLDQEETQYF.

The V gene is TRBV20-1, the J gene TRBJ2-7, with D perhaps matching TRBD2 (6 bases). V was clipped by 0 bases and J by 6 bases, with 15 bases between them. The germline V gene has CDR1 DFQATT and CDR2 SNEGSKA (reference sequence). There are 14 residues in the CDR3. CDR3 sequence: CSAREGLGEGEQYF. The CDR3 DNA sequence: TGCAGTGCTAGAGAGGGACTTGGGGAAGGCGAGCAGTACTTC.

This chain connects TRBV20-1 to TRBJ2-1; no reliable D call. This CDR3 has 16 residues. Per germline, CDR1 DFQATT and CDR2 SNEGSKA (reference sequence). Trimming took off 1 base at V and 1 base at J, with 14 bases between the two ends. The CDR3 sequence is CSARVPFGQSYNEQFF. The CDR3 coding sequence is TGCAGTGCTAGAGTTCCCTTCGGGCAATCCTACAATGAGCAGTTCTTC.

The rearrangement links TRBV3-1 to TRBJ2-7; D is unclear. The DNA end lines up better with TRBJ2-5; the J call may be wrong. This CDR3 spans 15 amino acids. Germline V lookup: CDR1 LGHDT, CDR2 YNNKEL (reference sequence). The DNA of the CDR3 is TGTGCCAGCAGCCGATTCGGTCCCCATCAGGAGACCCAGTACTTC. As protein: CASSRFGPHQETQYF.

This clonotype has just a few counts. The chain employs TRBV6-6 and TRBJ1-5, with unresolved D. Germline CDR1 and CDR2: MNHNY and SVGAGI (reference sequence). Trimming pared 2 bases from V and 8 bases from J, leaving 19 bases between. This CDR3 is built from 16 residues. The CDR3 DNA reads as TGTGCCAGCAGTTACCCGACGGCGGATACACGTAAGCCCCAGCATTTT. Encoded protein: CASSYPTADTRKPQHF.

The genes are TRBV28 and TRBJ2-7; D gene uncertain. This CDR3 has 12 residues. From germline, CDR1 is MDHEN and CDR2 SYDVKM. Deletions cut 4 bases from V and 7 bases from J, with 11 bases between. The CDR3 loop is CASSYSLPEQYF. The CDR3, as DNA: TGTGCCAGCAGTTATTCCCTGCCAGAGCAGTACTTC.

The rearrangement links TRBV5-1 to TRBJ1-2; D is unclear. With 4 bases removed from V and 5 bases from J, the gap between germline ends came to 12 bases. This CDR3 has 13 residues. Germline V CDR1 and CDR2: SGHRS, YFSETQ. The CDR3 coding sequence is TGCGCCAGCAGCATACGGACGGGGTATGGCTACACCTTC. Translation: CASSIRTGYGYTF.

In its sample, this clonotype was seen a few times. The rearrangement uses TRBV20-1 and TRBJ2-1; D remains unclear. CDR3 length equals 15 residues. The germline V and J ends were trimmed by 2 bases and 0 bases, with 11 bases remaining between them. Germline V gives CDR1 DFQATT, CDR2 SNEGSKA (reference sequence). This CDR3 is CSARRFTRSYNEQFF. CDR3 coding DNA: TGCAGTGCTAGACGATTCACGCGCTCCTACAATGAGCAGTTCTTC.

The chain combines TRBV7-8 with TRBJ2-5; tentatively, D is TRBD1 (6 bases). CDR3 length: 14 residues. Germline loops: CDR1 SGHVS, CDR2 FQNEAQ. V shed 4 bases and J shed 1 base, with 10 bases lying between them. The CDR3 nucleotides read TGTGCCAGCAGCTCAAGGACAGCCCAAGAGACCCAGTACTTC. It codes for CASSSRTAQETQYF.

A note on this clonotype: Because the CDR3 is missing its conserved closing phenylalanine or tryptophan, this is likely a read error. V gene TRBV20-1 combines with J gene TRBJ2-7; D remains ambiguous. The CDR3 consists of 10 residues. Germline loops: CDR1 DFQATT, CDR2 SNEGSKA (reference sequence). V lost 3 bases to trimming and J lost 6 bases, with 6 bases between them. The CDR3 loop is CSASRLEQYL. In DNA, the CDR3 is TGCAGTGCTAGTCGTCTCGAGCAGTACCTC.

The CDR3 DNA reads TGTGCCAGCAGCCAGAGTGGGAGCAATCAGCCCCAGCATTTT. Its translation: CASSQSGSNQPQHF. The V call is TRBV3-1, the J call TRBJ1-5; no reliable D call. The V and J ends lost 3 bases and 1 base respectively, with 7 bases between them. The CDR3 loop spans 14 amino acids. Germline V gene lookup returns CDR1 LGHDT and CDR2 YNNKEL (reference sequence).